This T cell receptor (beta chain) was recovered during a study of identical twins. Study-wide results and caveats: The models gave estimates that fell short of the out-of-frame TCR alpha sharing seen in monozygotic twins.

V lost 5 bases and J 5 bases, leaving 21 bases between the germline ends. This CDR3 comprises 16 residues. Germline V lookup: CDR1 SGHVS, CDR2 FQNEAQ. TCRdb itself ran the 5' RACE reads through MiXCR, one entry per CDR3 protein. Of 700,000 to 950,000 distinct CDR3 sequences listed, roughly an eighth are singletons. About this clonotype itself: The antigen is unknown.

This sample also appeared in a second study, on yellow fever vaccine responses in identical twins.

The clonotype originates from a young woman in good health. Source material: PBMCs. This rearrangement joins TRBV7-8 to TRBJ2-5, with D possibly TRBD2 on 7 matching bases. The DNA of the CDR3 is TGTGCCAGCAGCCCCACAGTGCGGGGGCGATCGGAGACCCAGTACTTC. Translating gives CASSPTVRGRSETQYF.